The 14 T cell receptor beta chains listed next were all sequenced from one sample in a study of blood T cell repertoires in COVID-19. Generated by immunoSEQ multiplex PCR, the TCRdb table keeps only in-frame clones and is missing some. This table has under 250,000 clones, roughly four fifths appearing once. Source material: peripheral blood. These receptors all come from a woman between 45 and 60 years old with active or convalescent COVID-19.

CDR3 nucleotide sequence: TGTGCCAGCAGCCCGGGGGTAGAAGCTTTCTTT. Residues: CASSPGVEAFF. The chain carries TRBV11-2 and TRBJ1-1; tentatively, D is TRBD1 (5 bases). The CDR3 is 11 amino acids. The germline CDR1 and CDR2 sequences are SGHAT and FQNNGV. V lost 5 bases to trimming and J lost 8 bases, with 9 bases between them.

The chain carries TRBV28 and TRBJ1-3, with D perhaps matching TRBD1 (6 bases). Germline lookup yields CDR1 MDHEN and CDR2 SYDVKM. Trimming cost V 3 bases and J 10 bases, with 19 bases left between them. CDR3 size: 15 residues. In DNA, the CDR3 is TGTGCCAGCAGTTTCGACTCAGGGGTATTTGGAACCATATATTTT. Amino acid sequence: CASSFDSGVFGTIYF. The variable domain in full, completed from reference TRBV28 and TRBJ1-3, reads DVKVTQSSRYLVKRTGEKVFLECVQDMDHENMFWYRQDPGLGLRLIYFSYDVKMKEKGDIPEGYSVSREKKERFSLILESASTNQTSMYLCASSFDSGVFGTIYFGEGSWLTVV.

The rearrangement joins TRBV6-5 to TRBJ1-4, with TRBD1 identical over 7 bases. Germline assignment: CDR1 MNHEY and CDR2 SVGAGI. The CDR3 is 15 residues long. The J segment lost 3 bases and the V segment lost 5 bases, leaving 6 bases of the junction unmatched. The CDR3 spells CASSPYGTANEKLFF. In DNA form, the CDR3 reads TGTGCCAGCAGTCCCTACGGGACAGCTAATGAAAAACTGTTTTTT.

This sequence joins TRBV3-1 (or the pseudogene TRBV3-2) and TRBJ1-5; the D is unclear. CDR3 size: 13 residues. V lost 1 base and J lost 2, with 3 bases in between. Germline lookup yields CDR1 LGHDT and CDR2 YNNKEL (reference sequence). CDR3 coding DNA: TGTGCCAGCAGCCAAGTCGGCAATCAGCCCCAGCATTTT. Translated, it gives CASSQVGNQPQHF.

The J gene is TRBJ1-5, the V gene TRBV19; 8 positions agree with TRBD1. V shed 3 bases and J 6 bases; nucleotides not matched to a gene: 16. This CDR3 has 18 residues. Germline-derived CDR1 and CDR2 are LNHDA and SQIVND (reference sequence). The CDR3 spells CASSIGRDRYSRGQPQHF. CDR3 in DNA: TGTGCCAGTAGTATTGGTCGGGACAGGTACTCAAGGGGTCAGCCCCAGCATTTT.

The CDR3 sequence: CASSPLLRERDSPLHF. The CDR3 coding sequence is TGTGCCAGCTCACCACTTCTCCGGGAGAGGGATTCACCCCTCCACTTT. The chain couples TRBV18 to TRBJ1-6; no definite D call. Per germline, CDR1 KGHSH and CDR2 LQKENI. The V end lost 1 base, the J end lost 8 bases, and 15 bases lay between the germline ends. This CDR3 comprises 16 residues.

Here the CDR3 reads CASSEFLPGDSGNTIYF. CDR3 in DNA: TGTGCCAGCAGTGAATTTCTCCCCGGTGACTCTGGAAACACCATATATTTT. This rearrangement joins TRBV25-1 to TRBJ1-3; D not certain. CDR3 length: 17 residues. From germline, CDR1 is MGHDK and CDR2 SYGVNS. Trimming pared 1 base from V and 0 bases from J, leaving 13 bases between.

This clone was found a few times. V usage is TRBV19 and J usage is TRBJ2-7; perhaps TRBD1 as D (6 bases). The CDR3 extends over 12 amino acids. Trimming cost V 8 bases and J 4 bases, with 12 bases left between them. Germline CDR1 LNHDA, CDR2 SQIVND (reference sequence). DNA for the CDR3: TGTGCCAGTGCCGGGACACCATACGAGCAGTACTTC. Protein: CASAGTPYEQYF.

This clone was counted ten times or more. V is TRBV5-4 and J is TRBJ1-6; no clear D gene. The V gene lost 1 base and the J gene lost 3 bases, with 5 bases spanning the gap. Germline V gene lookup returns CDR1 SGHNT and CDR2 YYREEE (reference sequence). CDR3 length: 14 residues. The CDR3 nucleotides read TGTGCCAGCAGCTTGACAGACTATAATTCACCCCTCCACTTT. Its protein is CASSLTDYNSPLHF.

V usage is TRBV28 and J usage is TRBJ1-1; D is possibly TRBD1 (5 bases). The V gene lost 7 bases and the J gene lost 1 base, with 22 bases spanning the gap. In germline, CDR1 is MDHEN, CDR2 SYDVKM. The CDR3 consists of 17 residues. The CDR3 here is CASTPAGWGIENTEAFF. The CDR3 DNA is TGTGCCAGCACTCCAGCGGGCTGGGGGATCGAGAACACTGAAGCTTTCTTT.

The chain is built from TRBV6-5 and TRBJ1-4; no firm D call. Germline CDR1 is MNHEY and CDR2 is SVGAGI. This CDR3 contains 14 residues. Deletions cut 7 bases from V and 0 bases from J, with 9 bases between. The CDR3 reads CASTFTATNEKLFF. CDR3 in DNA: TGTGCCAGCACGTTCACAGCAACTAATGAAAAACTGTTTTTT.

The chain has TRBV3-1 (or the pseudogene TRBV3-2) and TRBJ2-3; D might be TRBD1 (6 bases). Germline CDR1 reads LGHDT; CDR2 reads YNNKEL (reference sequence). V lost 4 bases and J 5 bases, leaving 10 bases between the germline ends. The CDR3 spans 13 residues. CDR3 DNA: TGTGCCAGCAGCCGGGGGCAAGAAGATACGCAGTATTTT. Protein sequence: CASSRGQEDTQYF.

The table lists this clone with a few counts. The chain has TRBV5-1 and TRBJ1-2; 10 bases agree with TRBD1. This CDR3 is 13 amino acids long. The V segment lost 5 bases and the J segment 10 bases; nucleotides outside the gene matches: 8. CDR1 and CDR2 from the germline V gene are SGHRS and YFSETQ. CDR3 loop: CASRVRDRGDYTF. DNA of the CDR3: TGCGCCAGCAGAGTCCGGGACAGGGGTGACTACACCTTC.

CDR3 coding DNA: TGTGCCAGCAGCTTCCCTAGTTTTGTGGGAGAATTCCAAGAGACCCAGTACTTC. This translates into CASSFPSFVGEFQETQYF. The chain is built from TRBV5-6 and TRBJ2-5; possibly TRBD2 for D (5 bases). The CDR3 loop spans 18 amino acids. V shed 2 bases and J shed 1 base, with 21 bases lying between them. Germline-derived CDR1 and CDR2 are SGHDT and YYEEEE.